Ten or more counts support the clone carrying this T cell receptor beta chain. V lost 3 bases and J lost 3, with 11 bases in between. The germline V gene encodes CDR1 KGHSH and CDR2 LQKENI. This CDR3 is 14 amino acids long. RNA transcripts gave rise to amplified TCR beta CDR3 regions. A first-round RT-PCR of the TCR CDR3 used the HTBI primer set. MiXCR was run by TCRdb on the multiplex PCR reads, yielding one entry per CDR3 protein. The sample includes 270,000 or so distinct CDR3 sequences, under 30% of them seen just once. The data originate from a study of T cells in Graves' hyperthyroidism and ophthalmopathy.

The sequencing input was blood. V gene TRBV18 combines with J gene TRBJ1-1, with no clear D. The sequence derives from a man aged 40-50 years with Graves' hyperthyroidism that later progressed to Graves' ophthalmopathy. The CDR3 here is CASSPLPADTEAFF. The CDR3 nucleotides read TGTGCCAGCTCACCGCTCCCGGCTGACACTGAAGCTTTCTTT.